Sequencing of this T cell receptor beta chain was carried out in a study of identical twins. About this clonotype itself: Its target is not known.

Broader study findings: Insertions were fewer in abundant cord blood beta clonotypes, whereas memory repertoires showed none of this pattern.

A universal primer site arose from template switching, and cDNA bore unique molecular identifiers. One entry per CDR3 protein results from TCRdb running MiXCR on the 5' RACE reads. Of 240,000 or so distinct CDR3 sequences in the sample, more than 9% were seen once. Sequences were obtained from memory T cells sorted from blood. The TCR originated in a man between 50 and 59 years old in good health.

Here the CDR3 DNA reads TGTGCCAGCAGCGTAGATGGGAACACCGGGGAGCTGTTTTTT. It translates to CASSVDGNTGELFF. This sequence joins TRBV9 and TRBJ2-2; D is unclear. From germline, CDR1 is SGDLS and CDR2 YYNGEE. There are 14 residues in the CDR3. V shed 0 bases and J shed 1 base, with 4 bases lying between them.